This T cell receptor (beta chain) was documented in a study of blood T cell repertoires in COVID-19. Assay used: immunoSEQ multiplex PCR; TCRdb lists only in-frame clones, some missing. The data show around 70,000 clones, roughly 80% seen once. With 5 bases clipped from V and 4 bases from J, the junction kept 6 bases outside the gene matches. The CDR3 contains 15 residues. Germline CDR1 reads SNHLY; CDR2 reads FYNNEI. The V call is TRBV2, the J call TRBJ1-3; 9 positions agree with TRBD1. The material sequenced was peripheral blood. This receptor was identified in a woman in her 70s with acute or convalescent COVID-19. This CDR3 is CASSIGQGIGNTIYF. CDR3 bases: TGTGCCAGCAGTATAGGACAGGGGATAGGAAACACCATATATTTT.